This T cell receptor (beta chain) was captured in a study of T cell repertoires in cytomegalovirus infection. Study at large: Both recently identified HLA-C-restricted and well-studied HLA-B-restricted CMV epitopes were used in the study. CMV infection together with matching HLA type was indicated by public TCR beta signatures. Study results and limitations: Predominance within the ex vivo response was attributable to HLA-C-restricted CMV-specific TCR beta clonotypes.

TCRdb re-called the reads with MiXCR, one entry per CDR3 protein. The repertoire holds over 95,000 distinct CDR3 sequences, roughly 30% seen once, with 41% in the top ten. Note on this clonotype: The antigen remains unidentified. It may be a read error: a sequence one base away is much more abundant.

The CDR3 extends over 13 amino acids. Per the germline V gene, CDR1 is SGHAT and CDR2 is FQNNGV. The sequenced sample was CD8+ T cells from cultured PBMCs, obtained from culture after CMV antigen stimulation. The TCR comes from a human donor in good health (CMV status not recorded). Some clones in this sample may be carry-over from other donors' samples. The chain employs TRBV11-2 and TRBJ1-2; D is ambiguous. The CDR3 region has the DNA TGTGCCAGCAGCTTCGGGCAGGCCTATGGCGACACCTTC. As protein: CASSFGQAYGDTF.